Only a few counts were recorded for the clone carrying this T cell receptor beta chain. What it binds is not known. These data come from a study of identical twins. The CDR3 is 12 residues long. The V gene's germline CDR1 is SNHLY and CDR2 FYNNEI. Trimming pared 4 bases from V and 6 bases from J, leaving 10 bases between. Study outcomes and limitations: Shared out-of-frame alpha sequences (those common to twins) showed excess low generation probability. Beta out-of-frame sequences displayed a weaker excess of sharing between twins. High-abundance cord blood beta clonotypes had fewer insertions; memory repertoires showed none.

TCRdb re-called the 5' RACE reads with MiXCR, one entry per CDR3 protein. The sample contains 200,000 to 250,000 distinct CDR3 sequences, 6.5% to 8% of which appear only once. The same data also went into a second study, on T cells expressing NK-cell markers. That publication notes: It was sorted CD3+CD56+NKG2C+, CD3+CD56+NKG2C- and CD3+CD56-NKG2C+ T cells that supplied the TCR beta repertoires.

Sequencing was performed on CD8+ T cells sorted from blood. The chain combines TRBV2 with TRBJ2-7, with D perhaps TRBD1 (5 bases). The sequence derives from a woman under 30 in good health. The CDR3 bases are TGTGCCAGCAGTGGTGGGGCTACCGAGCAGTACTTC. This encodes CASSGGATEQYF.